These 14 T cell receptor beta chains came from one sample sequenced in a study of sequential checkpoint blockade in melanoma. Produced via immunoSEQ multiplex PCR; TCRdb's table is partial and in-frame only. In the table there are approximately 3,200 clones, 16% of which are singletons. Regarding treatment: randomized to nivolumab then ipilimumab (arm A) or the reverse (arm B). The sequenced sample was tumor tissue (inferred from file names), obtained from a patient given nivolumab and ipilimumab in sequence. These receptors were obtained from a human donor with melanoma.

This clone was seen more than once but under ten times. This chain uses TRBV9 with TRBJ2-7; unclear D gene. CDR1 is SGDLS and CDR2 is YYNGEE in the germline V gene. The CDR3 extends over 14 amino acids. V lost 2 bases, J lost 0 bases, and 9 bases lay in between. The CDR3 DNA reads as TGTGCCAGCAGCGTGGGCGGAAGCTCCTACGAGCAGTACTTC. It translates to CASSVGGSSYEQYF.

This clone has only a few counts. The chain combines TRBV19 with TRBJ2-1; 7 bases are a match to TRBD1. This CDR3 is 12 amino acids long. J gave up 5 bases and V 6 bases, and 1 base lay outside the gene matches. Germline CDR1 and CDR2: LNHDA and SQIVND (reference sequence). In DNA form, the CDR3 reads TGTGCCAGTAGGACAGGGAACAATGAGCAGTTCTTC. It encodes CASRTGNNEQFF.

This clone was detected a few times. V usage is TRBV28 and J usage is TRBJ1-1; D is ambiguous. This CDR3 has 12 amino acids. CDR1 is MDHEN and CDR2 is SYDVKM in the germline V gene. Trimming removed 4 bases from V and 5 bases from J, with 8 bases in between. CDR3 sequence (DNA): TGTGCCAGCAGTTCCCAAACGACTGAAGCTTTCTTT. This encodes CASSSQTTEAFF.

This clone was picked up many times. The gene calls are TRBV11-3 and TRBJ1-5; D call uncertain. Trimming stripped 5 bases from V and 6 bases from J, with 17 bases between. Germline loops: CDR1 SGHNT, CDR2 YENEEA. This CDR3 is 15 amino acids long. The CDR3 DNA reads TGTGCCAGCAGCCCGGCGGGTGATTGGGGTCAGCCCCAGCATTTT. It codes for CASSPAGDWGQPQHF.

In its sample, this clone is medium-sized. V is TRBV6-8 and J is TRBJ1-2; a possible D gene is TRBD1 (5 bases). The CDR3 covers 14 residues. Trimming stripped 2 bases from V and 6 bases from J, with 13 bases between. CDR1 MNHGY and CDR2 SAAAGT come from the germline V gene. The CDR3 loop reads CASSYEWDADGYTF. In nucleotides, the CDR3 is TGTGCCAGCAGTTACGAGTGGGACGCGGATGGCTACACCTTC.

This clone qualifies as medium-sized. V is TRBV9 and J is TRBJ1-5; 12 nucleotides line up with TRBD1. Germline lookup yields CDR1 SGDLS and CDR2 YYNGEE. This CDR3 has 16 residues. V trimming: 6 bases; J trimming: 8 bases; junction bases outside the gene matches: 12. Written as DNA, the CDR3 is TGTGCCAGCACCTTAGGGACAGGGGGCTTTGGAGAGCCCCAGCATTTT. It translates to CASTLGTGGFGEPQHF.

This clone was seen more than once but under ten times. The chain carries TRBV30 and TRBJ1-1; D ambiguous. CDR1 GTSNPN and CDR2 SVGIG come from the germline V gene (reference sequence). The ends were cut back, 7 bases at V and 4 bases at J, with 13 bases in the middle. This CDR3 has 12 amino acids. CDR3 region: CAFDGRTTEAFF. The CDR3, as DNA: TGTGCCTTCGACGGACGGACCACTGAAGCTTTCTTT.

V usage is TRBV28 and J usage is TRBJ2-5, with TRBD1 matching 7 bases. The junction had 7 bases not matched to a gene; V was cut back by 8 bases and J by 4 bases. CDR3 size: 13 residues. The germline CDR1 and CDR2 sequences are MDHEN and SYDVKM. CDR3 DNA: TGTGCCAGCGGTAAAGGGGGCGCAGAGACCCAGTACTTC. As protein: CASGKGGAETQYF. The full variable domain, completed using reference TRBV28 and TRBJ2-5, is DVKVTQSSRYLVKRTGEKVFLECVQDMDHENMFWYRQDPGLGLRLIYFSYDVKMKEKGDIPEGYSVSREKKERFSLILESASTNQTSMYLCASGKGGAETQYFGPGTRLLVL.

This clone was observed many times. The V call is TRBV9, the J call TRBJ1-2; TRBD1 matches at 10 bases. The CDR3 covers 14 residues. After removal of 2 bases from V and 6 bases from J, the junction contained 4 bases not matched to a gene. Looked up from germline, CDR1 is SGDLS and CDR2 is YYNGEE. The CDR3, as DNA: TGTGCCAGCAGCGTGACAGGGGGCATTGATGGCTACACCTTC. This encodes CASSVTGGIDGYTF.

The J gene is TRBJ2-1, the V gene TRBV19; the D is unclear. The V gene's germline CDR1 is LNHDA and CDR2 SQIVND (reference sequence). The CDR3 covers 14 residues. Trimming left V 7 bases short and J 7 bases short, with 17 bases between. The CDR3 bases are TGTGCCAGTATGGCTAGGGCAGGTGGGAATGAGCAGTTCTTC. Translation gives CASMARAGGNEQFF.

J is TRBJ1-4 and V is TRBV5-1; TRBD1 is a possible D gene (6 bases). V was cut by 0 bases and J by 3 bases, with 18 bases left in between. The CDR3 has 18 residues. The germline V gene has CDR1 SGHRS and CDR2 YFSETQ. Here the CDR3 DNA reads TGCGCCAGCAGCTTGGAGGGGATCAGGGGAAGATCTAATGAAAAACTGTTTTTT. Amino acids: CASSLEGIRGRSNEKLFF.

Ten or more counts support this clone. V usage is TRBV11-3 and J usage is TRBJ1-5; 8 bases match TRBD1. Germline V lookup: CDR1 SGHNT, CDR2 YENEEA. The CDR3 consists of 15 residues. V dropped 5 bases and J dropped 5; count of bases not matched to a gene: 8. The CDR3 region is CASSGRDRPDQPQHF. CDR3 DNA: TGTGCCAGCAGCGGCCGGGACAGGCCCGATCAGCCCCAGCATTTT.

The chain links TRBV6-8 to TRBJ2-6, with a weak D call TRBD1 (5 bases). Germline V gene data show CDR1 as MNHGY and CDR2 as SAAAGT. This CDR3 has 15 residues. Between the trimmed V and J ends, which lost 5 bases and 2 bases, there was a span of 10 bases. In nucleotides, the CDR3 is TGTGCCAGCAGTAAACGACAGACTGGGGCCAACGTCCTGACTTTC. This translates into CASSKRQTGANVLTF.

The chain uses TRBV11-3 and TRBJ2-1; D possibly uses TRBD1 or TRBD2 (6 bases each). CDR1 is SGHNT and CDR2 is YENEEA in the germline V gene. The CDR3 has 15 amino acids. Trimming left V 6 bases short and J 2 bases short, with 14 bases between. The CDR3 nucleotides read TGTGCCAGCAGATACGGTCGGGGGCCCTACAATGAGCAGTTCTTC. This codes for CASRYGRGPYNEQFF. The whole variable domain, filled in from reference TRBV11-3 and TRBJ2-1, reads EAGVVQSPRYKIIEKKQPVAFWCNPISGHNTLYWYLQNLGQGPELLIRYENEEAVDDSQLPKDRFSAERLKGVDSTLKIQPAELGDSAVYLCASRYGRGPYNEQFFGPGTRLTVL.